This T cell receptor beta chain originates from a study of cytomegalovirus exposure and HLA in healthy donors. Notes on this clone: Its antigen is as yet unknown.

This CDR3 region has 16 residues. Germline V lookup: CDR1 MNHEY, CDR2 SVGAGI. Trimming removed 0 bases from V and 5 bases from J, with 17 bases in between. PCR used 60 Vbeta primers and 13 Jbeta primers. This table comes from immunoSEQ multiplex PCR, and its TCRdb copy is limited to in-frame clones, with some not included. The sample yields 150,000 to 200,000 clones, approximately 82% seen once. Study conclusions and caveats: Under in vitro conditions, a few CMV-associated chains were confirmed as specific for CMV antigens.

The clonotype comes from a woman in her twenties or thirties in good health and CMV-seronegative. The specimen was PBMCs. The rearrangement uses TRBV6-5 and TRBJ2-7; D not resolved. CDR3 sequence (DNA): TGTGCCAGCAGTTACTCGGTCGGGTCCCCCGGCCACGAGCAGTACTTC. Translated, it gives CASSYSVGSPGHEQYF.